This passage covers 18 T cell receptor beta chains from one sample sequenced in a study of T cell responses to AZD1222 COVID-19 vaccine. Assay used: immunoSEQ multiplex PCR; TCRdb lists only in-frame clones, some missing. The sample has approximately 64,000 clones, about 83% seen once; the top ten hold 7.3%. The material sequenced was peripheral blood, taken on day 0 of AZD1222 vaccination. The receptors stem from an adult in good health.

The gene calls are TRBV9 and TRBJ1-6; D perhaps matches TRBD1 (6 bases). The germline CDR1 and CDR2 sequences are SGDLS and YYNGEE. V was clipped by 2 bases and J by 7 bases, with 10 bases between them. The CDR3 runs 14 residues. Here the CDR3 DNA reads TGTGCCAGCAGCGTCGATGGGACAAATTCACCCCTCCACTTT. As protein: CASSVDGTNSPLHF.

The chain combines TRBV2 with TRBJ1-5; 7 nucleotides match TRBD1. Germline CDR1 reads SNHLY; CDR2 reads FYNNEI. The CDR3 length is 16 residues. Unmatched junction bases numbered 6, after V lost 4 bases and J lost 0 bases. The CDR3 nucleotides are TGTGCCAGCAGTGTCATTACAGGGGATAGCAATCAGCCCCAGCATTTT. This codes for CASSVITGDSNQPQHF.

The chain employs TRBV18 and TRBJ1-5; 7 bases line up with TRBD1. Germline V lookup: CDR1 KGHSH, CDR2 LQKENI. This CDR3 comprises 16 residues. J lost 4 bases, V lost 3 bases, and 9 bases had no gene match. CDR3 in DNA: TGTGCCAGCTCACCCTACTCCATCAGGGGGAATCAGCCCCAGCATTTT. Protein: CASSPYSIRGNQPQHF. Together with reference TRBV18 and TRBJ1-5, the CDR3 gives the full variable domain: NAGVMQNPRHLVRRRGQEARLRCSPMKGHSHVYWYRQLPEEGLKFMVYLQKENIIDESGMPKERFSAEFPKEGPSILRIQQVVRGDSAAYFCASSPYSIRGNQPQHFGDGTRLSIL.

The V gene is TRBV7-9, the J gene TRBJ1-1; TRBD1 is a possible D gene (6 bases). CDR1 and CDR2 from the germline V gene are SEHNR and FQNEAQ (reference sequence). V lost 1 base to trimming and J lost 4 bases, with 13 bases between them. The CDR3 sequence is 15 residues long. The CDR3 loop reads CASSLGLGASTEAFF. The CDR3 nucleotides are TGTGCCAGCAGCTTAGGCCTGGGGGCGAGCACTGAAGCTTTCTTT.

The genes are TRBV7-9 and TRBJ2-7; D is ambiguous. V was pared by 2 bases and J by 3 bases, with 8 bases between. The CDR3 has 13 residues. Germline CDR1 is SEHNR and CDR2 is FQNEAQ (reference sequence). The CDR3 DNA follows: TGTGCCAGCAGCTTAACGGGTCGCTACGAGCAGTACTTC. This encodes CASSLTGRYEQYF.

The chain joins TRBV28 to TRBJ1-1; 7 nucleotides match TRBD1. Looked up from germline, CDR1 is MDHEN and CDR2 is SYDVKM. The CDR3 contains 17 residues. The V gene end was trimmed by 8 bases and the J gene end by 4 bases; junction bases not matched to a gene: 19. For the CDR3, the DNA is TGTGCCAGCCGCCTTTCGGGGGCAGGGGGACTGGGCACTGAAGCTTTCTTT. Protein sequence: CASRLSGAGGLGTEAFF.

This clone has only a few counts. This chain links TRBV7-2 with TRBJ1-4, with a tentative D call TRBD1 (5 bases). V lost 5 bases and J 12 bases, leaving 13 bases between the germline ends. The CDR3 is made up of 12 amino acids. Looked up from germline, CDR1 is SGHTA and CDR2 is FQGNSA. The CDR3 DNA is TGTGCCAGCAGCCCAAGCCCGGGACAACTGTTTTTT. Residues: CASSPSPGQLFF.

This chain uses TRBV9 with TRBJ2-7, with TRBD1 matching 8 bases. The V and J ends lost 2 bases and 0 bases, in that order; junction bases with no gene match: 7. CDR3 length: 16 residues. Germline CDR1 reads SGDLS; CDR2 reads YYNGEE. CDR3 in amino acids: CASSVGTGASSYEQYF. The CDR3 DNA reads TGTGCCAGCAGCGTGGGGACAGGCGCAAGCTCCTACGAGCAGTACTTC.

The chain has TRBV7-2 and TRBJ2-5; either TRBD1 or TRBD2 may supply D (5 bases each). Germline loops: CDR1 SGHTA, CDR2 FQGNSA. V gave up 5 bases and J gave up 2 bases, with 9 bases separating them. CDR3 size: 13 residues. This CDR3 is CASSRGPQETQYF. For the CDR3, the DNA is TGTGCCAGCAGCCGGGGACCACAAGAGACCCAGTACTTC. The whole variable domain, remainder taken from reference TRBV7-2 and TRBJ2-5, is GAGVSQSPSNKVTEKGKDVELRCDPISGHTALYWYRQSLGQGLEFLIYFQGNSAPDKSGLPSDRFSAERTGGSVSTLTIQRTQQEDSAVYLCASSRGPQETQYFGPGTRLLVL.

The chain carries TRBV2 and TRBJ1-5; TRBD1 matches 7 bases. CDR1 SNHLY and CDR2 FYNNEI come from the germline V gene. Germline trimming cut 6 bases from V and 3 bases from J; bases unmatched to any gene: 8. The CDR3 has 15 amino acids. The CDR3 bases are TGTGCCAGCAGCCCGGGACAGAGCCACAATCAGCCCCAGCATTTT. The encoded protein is CASSPGQSHNQPQHF.

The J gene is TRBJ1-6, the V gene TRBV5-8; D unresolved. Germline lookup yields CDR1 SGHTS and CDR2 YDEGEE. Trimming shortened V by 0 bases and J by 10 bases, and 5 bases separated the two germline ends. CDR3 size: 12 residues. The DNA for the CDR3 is TGTGCCAGCAGCTTGGGGAACTCACCCCTCCACTTT. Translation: CASSLGNSPLHF.

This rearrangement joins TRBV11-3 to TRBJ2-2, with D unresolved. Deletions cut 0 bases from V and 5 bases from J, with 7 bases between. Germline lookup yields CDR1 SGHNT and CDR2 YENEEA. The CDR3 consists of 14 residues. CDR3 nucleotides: TGTGCCAGCAGCTTAGATTCCGGGACCGGGGAGCTGTTTTTT. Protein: CASSLDSGTGELFF.

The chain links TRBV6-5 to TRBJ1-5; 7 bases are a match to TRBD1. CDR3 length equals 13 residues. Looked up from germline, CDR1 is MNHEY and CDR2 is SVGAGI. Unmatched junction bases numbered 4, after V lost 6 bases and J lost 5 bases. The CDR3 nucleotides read TGTGCCAGCAGAAGGGGGCGTGATCAGCCCCAGCATTTT. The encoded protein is CASRRGRDQPQHF.

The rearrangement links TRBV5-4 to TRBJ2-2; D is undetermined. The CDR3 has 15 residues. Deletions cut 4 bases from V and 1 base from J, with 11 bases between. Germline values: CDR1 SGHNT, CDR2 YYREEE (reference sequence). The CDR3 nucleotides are TGTGCCAGCAGCCCCGACGTACGGAACACCGGGGAGCTGTTTTTT. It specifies CASSPDVRNTGELFF.

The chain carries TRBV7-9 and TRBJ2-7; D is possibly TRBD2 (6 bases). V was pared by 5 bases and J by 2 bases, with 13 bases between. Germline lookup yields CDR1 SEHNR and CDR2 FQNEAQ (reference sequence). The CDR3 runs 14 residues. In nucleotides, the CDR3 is TGTGCCAGCAGCCACGGCGGGGTAACCTACGAGCAGTACTTC. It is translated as CASSHGGVTYEQYF.

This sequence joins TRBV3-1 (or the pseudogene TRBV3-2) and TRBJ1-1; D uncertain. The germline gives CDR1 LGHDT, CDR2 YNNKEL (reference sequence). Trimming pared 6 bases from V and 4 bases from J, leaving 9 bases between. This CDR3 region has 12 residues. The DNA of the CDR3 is TGTGCCAGCAGGGAGCGGTCCACTGAAGCTTTCTTT. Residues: CASRERSTEAFF.

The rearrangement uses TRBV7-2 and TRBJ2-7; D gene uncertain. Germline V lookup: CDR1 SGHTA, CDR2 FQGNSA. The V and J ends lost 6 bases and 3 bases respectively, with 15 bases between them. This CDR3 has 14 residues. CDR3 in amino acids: CASRPGKIRYEQYF. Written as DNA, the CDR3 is TGTGCCAGCAGGCCAGGAAAGATTCGCTACGAGCAGTACTTC. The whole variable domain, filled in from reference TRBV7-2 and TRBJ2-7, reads GAGVSQSPSNKVTEKGKDVELRCDPISGHTALYWYRQSLGQGLEFLIYFQGNSAPDKSGLPSDRFSAERTGGSVSTLTIQRTQQEDSAVYLCASRPGKIRYEQYFGPGTRLTVT.

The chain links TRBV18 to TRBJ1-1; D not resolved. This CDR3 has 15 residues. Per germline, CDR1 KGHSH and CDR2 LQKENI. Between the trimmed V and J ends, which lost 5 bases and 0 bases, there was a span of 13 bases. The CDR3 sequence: CASSREGDLNTEAFF. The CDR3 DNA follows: TGTGCCAGCTCAAGGGAGGGTGATTTGAACACTGAAGCTTTCTTT.